This T cell receptor (beta chain) was sequenced in a study of identical twins. Overall study results and limits: In cord blood, abundant beta clonotypes had fewer insertions; memory showed no trend. There is a chance that invariant MAIT and iNKT cells partially muddied zero-insertion analyses. Instead of following the same donors, the conclusions were based on cross-sectional statistical analysis.

The V gene end was trimmed by 5 bases and the J gene end by 8 bases; junction bases not matched to a gene: 13. This CDR3 is built from 16 residues. In germline, CDR1 is MNHNY, CDR2 SVGAGI (reference sequence). As to this clonotype: The target antigen is unknown.

MiXCR was run by TCRdb on the 5' RACE reads, yielding one entry per CDR3 protein. The data hold a few hundred thousand distinct CDR3 sequences, with 9.5% to 10% observed a single time. The same data also contributed to another study, on yellow fever vaccine responses in identical twins.

This TCR derives from a woman under 30 in good health. The J gene is TRBJ2-1, the V gene TRBV6-6; 9 nucleotides agree with TRBD2. Material for sequencing was PBMCs. CDR3 sequence (DNA): TGTGCCAGCAGTCTCGGACTAGCGCTATCTTCGGATGAGCAGTTCTTC. This gives the protein CASSLGLALSSDEQFF.